This TCR beta chain was retrieved from a study of cytomegalovirus exposure and HLA in healthy donors. Study-level findings and limits: While the bulk of TCR sequences proved rare, some public TCRs turned up in many donors. TCR beta chains numbering 164 were designated cytomegalovirus-associated.

Use of 60 Vbeta and 13 Jbeta primers characterized the PCR. As processed by the authors: An analysis performed later counted around 86 million unique TCR beta chains (roughly 11 million of them shared). Profiling relied on immunoSEQ multiplex PCR, and the TCRdb table lists in-frame clones only, not all of them. V and J calls and clone size are those listed in that table; D and trimming were worked out from the DNA. The data hold about 220,000 clones, with 75% to 90% observed a single time. This clone was picked up a small number of times. As yet, its antigen is unknown. Everyone who donated was a healthy bone marrow donor. Germline CDR1 and CDR2: LGHNA and YNFKEQ. Trimming cost V 0 bases and J 4 bases; bases outside gene matches: 2. CDR3 length: 15 residues.

V usage is TRBV4-2 and J usage is TRBJ2-2; 7 nucleotides line up with TRBD1. Sequenced input: PBMCs. The source is a boy under 10 years old in good health and CMV-seronegative. DNA of the CDR3: TGTGCCAGCAGCCAAGAGACAGGGTTCACCGGGGAGCTGTTTTTT. This translates into CASSQETGFTGELFF.